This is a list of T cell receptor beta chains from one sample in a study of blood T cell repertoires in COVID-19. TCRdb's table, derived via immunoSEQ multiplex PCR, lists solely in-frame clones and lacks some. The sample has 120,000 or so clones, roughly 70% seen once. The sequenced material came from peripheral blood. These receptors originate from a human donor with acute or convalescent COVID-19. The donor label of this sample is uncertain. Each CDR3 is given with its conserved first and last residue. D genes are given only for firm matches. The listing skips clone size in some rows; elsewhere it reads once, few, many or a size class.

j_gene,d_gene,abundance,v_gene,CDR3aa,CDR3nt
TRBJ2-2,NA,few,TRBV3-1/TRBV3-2,CASSPRIAEIFNTGELFF,TGTGCCAGCAGCCCCCGCATAGCGGAGATATTTAACACCGGGGAGCTGTTTTTT
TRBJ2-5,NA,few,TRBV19,CASRSRTVQETQYF,TGTGCCAGTAGGTCGCGGACAGTCCAAGAGACCCAGTACTTC
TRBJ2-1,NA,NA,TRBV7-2,CASSSRPLNEQFF,TGTGCCAGCAGCTCCCGTCCTCTGAATGAGCAGTTCTTC
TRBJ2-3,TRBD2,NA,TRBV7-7,CASSMGSGTDTQYF,TGTGCCAGCAGCATGGGTAGCGGGACAGATACGCAGTATTTT
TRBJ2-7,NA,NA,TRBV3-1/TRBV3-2,CASSRGDYEQYF,TGTGCCAGCAGCCGGGGGGATTACGAGCAGTACTTC
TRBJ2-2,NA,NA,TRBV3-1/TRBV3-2,CASSQVAVKATGELFF,TGTGCCAGCAGCCAAGTTGCCGTGAAAGCGACCGGGGAGCTGTTTTTT
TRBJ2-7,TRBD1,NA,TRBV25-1,CASSRQGMVQYF,TGTGCCAGCAGCCGACAGGGGATGGTGCAGTACTTC
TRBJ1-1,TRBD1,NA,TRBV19,CASSIKSWTGRTEAFF,TGTGCCAGTAGTATCAAGTCCTGGACAGGGAGAACTGAAGCTTTCTTT
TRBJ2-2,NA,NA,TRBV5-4,CASNREPPGELFF,TGTGCCAGCAACCGAGAGCCACCCGGGGAGCTGTTTTTT
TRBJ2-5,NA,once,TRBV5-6,CASSAGLETQYF,TGTGCCAGCAGCGCGGGACTAGAGACCCAGTACTTC
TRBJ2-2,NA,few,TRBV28,CASSLAERAAGELFF,TGTGCCAGCAGTTTAGCTGAGAGAGCGGCCGGGGAGCTGTTTTTT
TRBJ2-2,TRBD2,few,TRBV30,CAWSPSGGRTGELFF,TGTGCCTGGAGCCCTTCGGGGGGGCGGACCGGGGAGCTGTTTTTT
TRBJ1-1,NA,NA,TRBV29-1,CSVEATPHTMNTEAFF,TGCAGCGTTGAAGCCACCCCCCACACCATGAACACTGAAGCTTTCTTT
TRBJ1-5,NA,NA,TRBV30,CAWSRPGGNQPQHF,TGTGCCTGGAGCCGCCCAGGGGGCAATCAGCCCCAGCATTTT
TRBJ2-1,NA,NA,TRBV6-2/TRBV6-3,CASSLGAGATYNEQFF,TGTGCCAGCAGTTTGGGTGCGGGGGCTACCTACAATGAGCAGTTCTTC
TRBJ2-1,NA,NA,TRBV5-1,CASSLRGGSTDEQFF,TGCGCCAGCAGCTTGAGGGGGGGCAGTACGGATGAGCAGTTCTTC
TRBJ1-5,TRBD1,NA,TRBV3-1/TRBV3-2,CASSQGTVGGNQPQHF,TGTGCCAGCAGCCAGGGGACAGTGGGAGGCAATCAGCCCCAGCATTTT
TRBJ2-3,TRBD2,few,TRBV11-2,CASSLGGGGGTDTQYF,TGTGCCAGCAGCTTAGGTGGCGGGGGAGGCACAGATACGCAGTATTTT
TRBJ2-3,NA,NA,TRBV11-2,CASSLAGGPSTDTQYF,TGTGCCAGCAGCTTAGCCGGGGGGCCTAGCACAGATACGCAGTATTTT
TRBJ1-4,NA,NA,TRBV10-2,CASSPTRGHYEKLFF,TGCGCCAGCAGTCCTACCAGGGGTCATTACGAAAAACTGTTTTTT
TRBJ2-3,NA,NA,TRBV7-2,CASSFQGYTDTQYF,TGTGCCAGCAGCTTTCAGGGATACACAGATACGCAGTATTTT
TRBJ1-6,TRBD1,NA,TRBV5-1,CASSRTGEISPLHF,TGCGCCAGCAGCAGGACAGGGGAGATTTCACCCCTCCACTTT
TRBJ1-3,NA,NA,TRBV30,CAWTSSGNTIYF,TGTGCCTGGACGAGCTCTGGAAACACCATATATTTT
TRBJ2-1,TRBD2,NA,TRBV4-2,CASSPGGSYNEQFF,TGTGCCAGCAGCCCGGGGGGCTCCTACAATGAGCAGTTCTTC
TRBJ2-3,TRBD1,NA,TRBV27,CASSSTGALTDTQYF,TGTGCCAGCAGTTCGACAGGGGCCCTCACAGATACGCAGTATTTT
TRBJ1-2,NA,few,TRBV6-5,CASSYSPAATGYTF,TGTGCCAGCAGTTACTCGCCAGCGGCTACGGGCTACACCTTC
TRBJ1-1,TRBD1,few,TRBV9,CASSVPGQGASTEAFF,TGTGCCAGCAGCGTCCCGGGACAGGGGGCGAGCACTGAAGCTTTCTTT
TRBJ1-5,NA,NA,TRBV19,CATQLRGGNQPQHF,TGTGCCACCCAATTGAGGGGAGGGAATCAGCCCCAGCATTTT
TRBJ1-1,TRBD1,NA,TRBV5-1,CASSFGSTGGSEAFF,TGCGCCAGCAGCTTCGGGTCCACAGGGGGGTCTGAAGCTTTCTTT
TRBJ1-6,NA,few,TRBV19,CASSSRLGNSPLHF,TGTGCCAGTAGTAGCAGGTTGGGTAATTCACCCCTCCACTTT
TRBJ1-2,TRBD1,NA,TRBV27,CASSDRDRLDYGYTF,TGTGCCAGCAGTGACCGGGACAGACTAGACTATGGCTACACCTTC
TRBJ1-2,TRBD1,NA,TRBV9,CASSFGSGQGYGYTF,TGTGCCAGCAGCTTCGGCTCGGGACAGGGATATGGCTACACCTTC
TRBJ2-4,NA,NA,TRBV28,CASTVGTDSKNIQYF,TGTGCCAGCACCGTGGGAACGGACAGTAAAAACATTCAGTACTTC
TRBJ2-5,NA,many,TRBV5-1,CASSPLPGLQTQYF,TGCGCCAGCAGCCCCCTGCCAGGCCTTCAGACCCAGTACTTC
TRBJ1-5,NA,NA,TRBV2,CASSGRGRGNQPQHF,TGTGCCAGCAGTGGTCGGGGAAGGGGCAATCAGCCCCAGCATTTT